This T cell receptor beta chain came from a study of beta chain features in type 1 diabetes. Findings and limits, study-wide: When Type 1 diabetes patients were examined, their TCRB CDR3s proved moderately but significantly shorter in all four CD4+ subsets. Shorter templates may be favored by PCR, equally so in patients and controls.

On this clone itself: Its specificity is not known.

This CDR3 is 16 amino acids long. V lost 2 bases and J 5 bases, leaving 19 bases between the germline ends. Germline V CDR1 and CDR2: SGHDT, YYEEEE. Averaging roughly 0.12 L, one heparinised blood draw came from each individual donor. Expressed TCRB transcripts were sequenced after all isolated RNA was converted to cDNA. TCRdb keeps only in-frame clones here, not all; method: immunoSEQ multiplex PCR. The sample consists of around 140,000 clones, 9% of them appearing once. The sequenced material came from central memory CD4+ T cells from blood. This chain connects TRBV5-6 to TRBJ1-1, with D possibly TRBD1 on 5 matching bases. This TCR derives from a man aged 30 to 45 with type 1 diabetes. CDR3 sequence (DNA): TGTGCCAGCAGCTTCAGTTTGGGGTCAGGGAATACTGAAGCTTTCTTT. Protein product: CASSFSLGSGNTEAFF.